These 9 T cell receptor beta chains share one sample of origin, sequenced in a study. MiXCR was run by TCRdb on the 5' RACE reads, yielding one entry per CDR3 protein. The sample consists of under 45,000 distinct CDR3 sequences, approximately 30% of them appearing once. Material for sequencing was tumor-infiltrating memory CD4+ T cells sorted from the breast tumor. Noted subset: memory CD4+ T cells, CD4+CD45RO+CD25-. These receptors all stem from a female donor with breast cancer.

This clonotype occurred a few times. J is TRBJ1-5 and V is TRBV6-2 or TRBV6-3; D possibly corresponds to TRBD1 (5 bases). V gave up 11 bases and J gave up 6 bases, with 20 bases separating them. Germline V gene data show CDR1 as MNHEY and CDR2 as SVGEGT. The CDR3 spans 14 residues. DNA for the CDR3: TGTGCCGCGGGGGAGGATCCCGTAAGTCAGCCCCAGCATTTT. Translating gives CAAGEDPVSQPQHF.

This clonotype was observed a handful of times. The chain joins TRBV28 to TRBJ1-6; tentatively, D is TRBD1 (6 bases). V was cut by 6 bases and J by 5 bases, with 11 bases left in between. Germline V CDR1 and CDR2: MDHEN, SYDVKM. The CDR3 extends over 14 amino acids. CDR3 region: CASSTQGDNSPLHF. As DNA, the CDR3 is TGTGCCAGCAGCACACAGGGAGATAATTCACCCCTCCACTTT.

There are a few counts of this clonotype. This chain uses TRBV6-6 with TRBJ1-1; weak D call: TRBD1 (5 bases). Trimming took off 6 bases at V and 5 bases at J, with 19 bases between the two ends. The CDR3 has 15 residues. Looked up from germline, CDR1 is MNHNY and CDR2 is SVGAGI (reference sequence). Here the CDR3 DNA reads TGTGCCAGCAGGCGTGCTGGGGGGTTGGGGACTGAAGCTTTCTTT. Its translation: CASRRAGGLGTEAFF.

Comments on this clonotype: A much larger clone is a single base away; this may be a read error. CDR3 protein: CASNQVSGTPYEQYF. The CDR3 coding sequence is TGCGCCAGCAACCAAGTTTCAGGGACCCCCTACGAGCAGTACTTC. This chain uses TRBV4-1 with TRBJ2-7, with D perhaps matching TRBD1 or TRBD2 (5 bases each). The CDR3 contains 15 residues. The germline V gene has CDR1 MGHRA and CDR2 YSYEKL.

This clonotype was counted between two and nine times. The V call is TRBV24-1, the J call TRBJ2-1, with D perhaps matching TRBD1 (6 bases). The CDR3 runs 14 residues. The V and J ends lost 5 bases and 8 bases respectively, with 15 bases between them. Looked up from germline, CDR1 is KGHDR and CDR2 is SFDVKD. The chain's CDR3 is CATSALRGLDEQFF. The CDR3 DNA follows: TGTGCCACCAGTGCTCTGAGGGGGTTGGATGAGCAGTTCTTC.

This clonotype was seen many times. V usage is TRBV29-1 and J usage is TRBJ1-3; no firm D call. This CDR3 has 14 residues. Germline V CDR1 and CDR2: SQVTM, ANQGSEA. Trimming shortened V by 3 bases and J by 0 bases, and 9 bases separated the two germline ends. The CDR3 nucleotides read TGCAGCGTTGATACGGCGGGCTCTGGAAACACCATATATTTT. It specifies CSVDTAGSGNTIYF.

A remark on this clonotype: A much larger clonotype is one base distant, so this may be a read error. The chain uses TRBV4-1 and TRBJ1-5; 9 bases are shared with TRBD1. The CDR3 totals 16 residues. CDR1 is MGHRA and CDR2 is YSYEKL in the germline V gene. CDR3 residues: CASSQSHRGLNQPKHF. The CDR3 coding sequence is TGCGCCAGCAGCCAATCTCACAGGGGGCTTAATCAGCCCAAGCATTTT.

CDR3 in amino acids: CASSGTGSRYSGANVLTF. The CDR3 bases are TGTGCCAGCAGCGGGACAGGGTCCCGTTACTCTGGGGCCAACGTCCTGACTTTC. The rearrangement uses TRBV9 and TRBJ2-6; 8 bases match TRBD1. V trimming: 3 bases; J trimming: 0 bases; junction bases outside the gene matches: 8. The CDR3 sequence is 18 residues long. Looked up from germline, CDR1 is SGDLS and CDR2 is YYNGEE.

V usage is TRBV5-1 and J usage is TRBJ2-1, with 10 nucleotides matching TRBD2. V gave up 2 bases and J gave up 7 bases; unmatched junction bases: 3. This CDR3 spans 14 amino acids. Germline CDR1 SGHRS, CDR2 YFSETQ. In nucleotides, the CDR3 is TGCGCCAGCAGCTTAGCGGGGGGGCCTAATGAGCAGTTCTTC. Its translation is CASSLAGGPNEQFF.